The 27 T cell receptor beta chains given below trace back to one sample, sequenced in a study of read filtering for tumor transcriptome and immune sequencing. Molecular barcoded adaptors covering alpha/delta and beta/gamma chains were used on 400 to 450 ng RNA. From the reads, TCRdb called clonotypes with MiXCR, one entry per CDR3 protein. The sample lists 50,000 to 65,000 distinct CDR3 sequences, around 18% occurring once. The sample was a population of CD138-negative cells sorted from bone marrow. These receptors came from a donor at least 40 years old with multiple myeloma.

The rearrangement links TRBV7-3 to TRBJ2-2, with TRBD1 matching over 7 bases. The germline V gene has CDR1 SGHTA and CDR2 FQGTGA. The CDR3 spans 19 residues. V shed 3 bases, J shed 1 base, and the junction held 14 bases outside the gene matches. DNA of the CDR3: TGTGCCAGCAGCTTCCCCGGGGTAGGACAGGCGAGGAACACCGGGGAGCTGTTTTTT. Translating gives CASSFPGVGQARNTGELFF.

This clonotype was observed many times. The rearrangement joins TRBV29-1 to TRBJ1-1; no clear D. The CDR3 consists of 13 residues. V lost 7 bases and J lost 1, with 13 bases in between. The germline CDR1 and CDR2 sequences are SQVTM and ANQGSEA. The CDR3 sequence is CSGRETGNTEAFF. CDR3 sequence (DNA): TGCAGCGGCCGGGAAACGGGGAACACTGAAGCTTTCTTT. Supplemented by reference TRBV29-1 and TRBJ1-1, the full variable domain reads SAVISQKPSRDICQRGTSLTIQCQVDSQVTMMFWYRQQPGQSLTLIATANQGSEATYESGFVIDKFPISRPNLTFSTLTVSNMSPEDSSIYLCSGRETGNTEAFFGQGTRLTVV.

This clonotype was seen at least ten times. V is TRBV20-1 and J is TRBJ2-7, with 7 bases lining up with TRBD2. The CDR3 runs to 14 residues. V lost 3 bases to trimming and J lost 0 bases; unmatched junction nucleotides: 5. Germline V gene sequence: CDR1 DFQATT, CDR2 SNEGSKA (reference sequence). The CDR3 DNA is TGCAGTGCTAGTCCGGGAGGTGACTCCTACGAGCAGTACTTC. This translates into CSASPGGDSYEQYF.

There are many counts of this clonotype. The chain carries TRBV7-6 and TRBJ2-7, with 9 nucleotides matching TRBD1. The CDR3 contains 16 residues. V was pared by 5 bases and J by 3 bases, with 11 bases of the junction left unmatched. Germline V CDR1 and CDR2: SGHVS, FNYEAQ. The CDR3 loop is CASSTPQGALDYEQYF. The CDR3 DNA sequence: TGTGCCAGCAGCACTCCACAGGGGGCATTGGACTACGAGCAGTACTTC.

Within the sample, this clonotype is medium-sized. V usage is TRBV3-1 and J usage is TRBJ2-1; D unclear. The CDR3 runs to 11 residues. Germline V gives CDR1 LGHDT, CDR2 YNNKEL (reference sequence). The V and J ends lost 2 bases and 6 bases respectively, with 2 bases between them. CDR3 amino acids: CASSQTNEQFF. CDR3 in DNA: TGTGCCAGCAGCCAAACCAATGAGCAGTTCTTC.

Of note for this clonotype: No conserved phenylalanine or tryptophan ends this CDR3, so it is likely a read error. This rearrangement joins TRBV29-1 to TRBJ2-1; 8 bases map to TRBD2. CDR1 is SQVTM, CDR2 ANQGSEA, per germline. The CDR3 extends over 13 amino acids. Here the CDR3 DNA reads TGCAGCGTTGCGGGAGGGAGCTACGATGAGCAGTTCCTC. Its translation: CSVAGGSYDEQFL.

This clonotype was counted at least ten times. The V call is TRBV27, the J call TRBJ2-7, with D possibly matching TRBD2 (5 bases). Germline CDR1 and CDR2: MNHEY and SMNVEV (reference sequence). CDR3 length: 12 amino acids. V lost 6 bases, J lost 4 bases, and 10 bases lay in between. CDR3 region: CASRASGYEQYF. The CDR3 DNA reads TGTGCCAGCAGGGCGTCGGGGTACGAGCAGTACTTC.

This clonotype was counted many times. This chain links TRBV9 with TRBJ2-5; D remains ambiguous. V lost 0 bases to trimming and J lost 4 bases, with 10 bases between them. The CDR3 is 14 residues long. CDR1 is SGDLS and CDR2 is YYNGEE in the germline V gene. The CDR3 DNA follows: TGTGCCAGCAGCGTAGGAAATTCTCGAGAGACCCAGTACTTC. Residues: CASSVGNSRETQYF.

As to this clonotype: This may be a read error, as it is one base from a much larger clone. The gene calls are TRBV5-1 and TRBJ2-2; the D is unclear. V lost 5 bases and J lost 4, with 12 bases in between. CDR3 length: 14 amino acids. Germline V lookup: CDR1 SGHRS, CDR2 YFSETQ. CDR3 sequence (DNA): TGCGCCAGCAGAGCCGCGAGAGTCACCGGGGAGCTGTTTTTT. Translation: CASRAARVTGELFF.

This clonotype was seen repeatedly, ten times or more. The CDR3 spells CASRRDRGLAKNIQYF. CDR3 DNA sequence: TGTGCCAGCAGACGGGACAGGGGGCTAGCCAAAAACATTCAGTACTTC. This chain connects TRBV28 to TRBJ2-4; TRBD1 aligns across 12 bases. There are 16 residues in the CDR3. CDR1 and CDR2 from the germline V gene are MDHEN and SYDVKM. Trimming at V came to 6 bases and at J to 0 bases, leaving 3 bases not matched to a gene.

This clonotype appeared many times. The rearrangement uses TRBV10-3 and TRBJ1-4; D is possibly TRBD1 (6 bases). The V gene lost 6 bases and the J gene lost 2 bases, with 7 bases spanning the gap. This CDR3 spans 13 amino acids. Germline CDR1 ENHRY, CDR2 SYGVKD. The CDR3 is CAIRQGTNEKLFF. The CDR3 DNA reads as TGTGCCATCAGACAGGGCACTAATGAAAAACTGTTTTTT.

This clonotype appeared many times. This sequence joins TRBV5-5 and TRBJ2-1, with no clear D. The V and J ends lost 2 bases and 12 bases respectively, with 12 bases between them. Germline assignment: CDR1 SGHKS and CDR2 YYEKEE (reference sequence). This CDR3 has 12 residues. Here the CDR3 reads CASSFGPSGQFF. In nucleotides, the CDR3 is TGTGCCAGCAGCTTTGGCCCCAGTGGGCAGTTCTTC.

This clonotype was seen a handful of times. The chain uses TRBV5-6 and TRBJ1-2; D call uncertain. The V gene's germline CDR1 is SGHDT and CDR2 YYEEEE. Trimming removed 7 bases from V and 0 bases from J, with 16 bases in between. CDR3 length: 15 residues. This CDR3 is CASFFRALANYGYTF. In DNA, the CDR3 is TGTGCCAGCTTTTTTAGGGCCCTAGCTAACTATGGCTACACCTTC. The full variable domain, with the rest looked up from reference TRBV5-6 and TRBJ1-2, is DAGVTQSPTHLIKTRGQQVTLRCSPKSGHDTVSWYQQALGQGPQFIFQYYEEEERQRGNFPDRFSGHQFPNYSSELNVNALLLGDSALYLCASFFRALANYGYTFGSGTRLTVV.

This clonotype was counted at least ten times. V is TRBV20-1 and J is TRBJ2-1, with D hard to call. The V end lost 6 bases, the J end lost 2 bases, and 17 bases lay between the germline ends. CDR1 and CDR2 (germline): DFQATT, SNEGSKA (reference sequence). CDR3 length equals 15 residues. CDR3 sequence: CSAKTSTSPYNEQFF. The CDR3 nucleotides are TGCAGTGCGAAGACGTCCACTTCTCCCTACAATGAGCAGTTCTTC.

In regard to this clonotype: An end of the junction differs from the germline gene, which may be a read error. This chain uses TRBV11-3 with TRBJ2-6, with D maybe TRBD1 (5 bases). Germline CDR1 SGHNT, CDR2 YENEEA. The CDR3 is 15 amino acids. The CDR3 sequence: CASSSPRAGSNVLTF. CDR3 nucleotide sequence: TGTGCCAGCAGCTCTCCCAGGGCTGGGTCCAACGTCCTGACTTTC.

This clonotype is medium-sized (0.01 to 0.1%) by share. The chain couples TRBV7-9 to TRBJ2-6; D may correspond to TRBD1 or TRBD2 (5 bases each). The CDR3 extends over 13 amino acids. The germline gives CDR1 SEHNR, CDR2 FQNEAQ (reference sequence). With 3 bases removed from V and 8 bases from J, the gap between germline ends came to 8 bases. CDR3 in DNA: TGTGCCAGCAGCTTGTGGGGGACCAACGTCCTGACTTTC. Amino acids: CASSLWGTNVLTF.

Details on this clonotype: With a much larger clone just one base away, this may be a read error. The chain recombines TRBV9 with TRBJ2-3; maybe TRBD1 (6 bases). The CDR3 sequence is 16 residues long. The ends were cut back, 4 bases at V and 1 base at J, with 16 bases in the middle. Germline lookup yields CDR1 SGDLS and CDR2 YYNGEE. CDR3 DNA sequence: TGTGCCAGCAGCCTCAAACAGGGAGAGGGCACAGATACGCAGTATTTT. Translating it yields CASSLKQGEGTDTQYF.

This rearrangement joins TRBV20-1 to TRBJ1-2; no clear D. V was trimmed by 0 bases and J by 2 bases, leaving 13 bases between them. The CDR3 spans 15 residues. CDR1 is DFQATT, CDR2 SNEGSKA, per germline (reference sequence). The CDR3 region is CSARDGGRENYGYTF. CDR3 DNA: TGCAGTGCTAGAGATGGTGGAAGAGAGAACTATGGCTACACCTTC.

This clonotype was seen many times. The chain is built from TRBV5-6 and TRBJ2-3, with TRBD2 matching 7 bases. The germline CDR1 and CDR2 sequences are SGHDT and YYEEEE. This CDR3 spans 17 amino acids. V dropped 2 bases and J dropped 1; count of bases not matched to a gene: 10. Here the CDR3 DNA reads TGTGCCAGCAGCTTAGCGCTGGGCGGGGGTCGCACAGATACGCAGTATTTT. Its protein is CASSLALGGGRTDTQYF.

This clonotype was detected ten times or more. The CDR3 loop is CASSPGLAGHTGELFF. The DNA of the CDR3 is TGTGCCAGCAGCCCAGGACTAGCGGGGCACACCGGGGAGCTGTTTTTT. The gene calls are TRBV11-2 and TRBJ2-2; the match to TRBD2 covers 12 bases. The trim removed 5 bases at V and 3 bases at J, leaving 4 bases unmatched. Germline lookup yields CDR1 SGHAT and CDR2 FQNNGV. The CDR3 consists of 16 residues.

For this clonotype: A much larger clone differs by one base, so this may be a read error. The chain has TRBV7-6 and TRBJ1-5; D remains ambiguous. Looked up from germline, CDR1 is SGHVS and CDR2 is FNYEAQ. V lost 2 bases, J lost 1 base, and 6 bases lay in between. The CDR3 totals 14 residues. The CDR3 DNA reads TGTGCCAGCAGCTTACAAGGGAGCAATCAGCCCCAGCATTTT. It specifies CASSLQGSNQPQHF.

This clonotype was counted ten times or more. The V and J genes are TRBV5-6 and TRBJ2-1; D remains ambiguous. This CDR3 has 13 residues. Trimming took off 4 bases at V and 5 bases at J, with 10 bases between the two ends. Germline values: CDR1 SGHDT, CDR2 YYEEEE. In DNA form, the CDR3 reads TGTGCCAGCAGCACGGACCCGAACAATGAGCAGTTCTTC. It codes for CASSTDPNNEQFF.

For this clonotype: It may be a read error: a sequence one base away is much more abundant. This chain links TRBV20-1 with TRBJ2-5, with 11 positions matching TRBD2. Germline V gene sequence: CDR1 DFQATT, CDR2 SNEGSKA (reference sequence). The CDR3 runs to 16 residues. Trimming removed 5 bases from V and 9 bases from J; junction bases left unmatched: 17. CDR3 amino acids: CSADPPRLAGTMAQYF. For the CDR3, the DNA is TGCAGTGCTGATCCCCCAAGACTAGCGGGAACTATGGCCCAGTACTTC.

This clonotype was found a few times. This rearrangement joins TRBV5-5 to TRBJ1-1, with D perhaps TRBD1 (6 bases). V lost 1 base and J lost 6, with 16 bases in between. This CDR3 has 15 residues. Germline V CDR1 and CDR2: SGHKS, YYEKEE (reference sequence). The CDR3 DNA sequence: TGTGCCAGCAGCTTGTGGGTTGCCCCAGGGGCTGAAGCTTTCTTT. This sequence encodes CASSLWVAPGAEAFF.

This clonotype has a handful of counts. Here the CDR3 DNA reads TGTGCCAGCAGCAGGGGACTCACCTTCAATGAGCAGTTCTTC. Protein product: CASSRGLTFNEQFF. The gene calls are TRBV7-2 and TRBJ2-1; TRBD2 might be the D (6 bases). With 5 bases removed from V and 6 bases from J, the gap between germline ends came to 14 bases. Germline lookup yields CDR1 SGHTA and CDR2 FQGNSA. This CDR3 is 14 amino acids long.

This clonotype is a singleton in its sample. A much more abundant neighbour one base away suggests this may be a read error. The V gene is TRBV5-1, the J gene TRBJ2-7; D ambiguous. Trimming removed 1 base at V and 3 bases at J, with 8 bases between. CDR3 length equals 13 residues. In germline, CDR1 is SGHRS, CDR2 YFSETQ. The CDR3 nucleotides read TGCGCCAGCAGCTTGAATCCCGGCTACGAGCAGTACTTC. Protein product: CASSLNPGYEQYF.

A note on this clonotype: Given the absence of the conserved phenylalanine or tryptophan at the CDR3 end, a read error is likely. The chain is built from TRBV24-1 and TRBJ2-1; 9 nucleotides line up with TRBD1. The V and J ends lost 8 bases and 8 bases, in that order; junction bases with no gene match: 6. The CDR3 has 13 residues. Germline V gene lookup returns CDR1 KGHDR and CDR2 SFDVKD. For the CDR3, the DNA is TGTGCCACCATTGAGAGACAGGGGGATGAGCAGTTCCTC. It yields the protein CATIERQGDEQFL.